This T cell receptor (beta chain) is from a study of identical twins. The study's findings and limits: Out-of-frame alpha sequences shared by twins showed excess low generation probability.

This clonotype was picked up a small number of times. Its specificity is not known. TCRdb analysed the 5' RACE reads with MiXCR anew, one entry per CDR3 protein. Of approximately 700,000 distinct CDR3 sequences detected, approximately 6% appear once; the ten largest clones hold 1.5% to 2%. Trimming pared 5 bases from V and 2 bases from J, leaving 16 bases between. The CDR3 length is 16 residues. Germline V gene lookup returns CDR1 LNHDA and CDR2 SQIVND (reference sequence). The sample consisted of naive T cells sorted from blood. The sequence was obtained from a man younger than 35 in good health. V is TRBV19 and J is TRBJ1-5; no clear D gene. CDR3 DNA: TGTGCCAGTAGTGACATCTCAGGAGTAGGCAATCAGCCCCAGCATTTT. This codes for CASSDISGVGNQPQHF.